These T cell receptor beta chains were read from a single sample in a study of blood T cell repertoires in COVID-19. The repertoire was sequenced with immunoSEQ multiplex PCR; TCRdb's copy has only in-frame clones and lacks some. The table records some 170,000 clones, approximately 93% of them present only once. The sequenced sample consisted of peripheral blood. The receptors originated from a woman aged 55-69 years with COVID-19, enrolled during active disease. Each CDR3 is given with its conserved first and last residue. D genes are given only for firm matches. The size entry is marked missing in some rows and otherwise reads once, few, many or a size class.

cdr3_aa: CASSYTGDSNQPQHF; cdr3_nt: TGCGCCAGCAGCTACACAGGGGATAGCAATCAGCCCCAGCATTTT; j_call: TRBJ1-5; clone_size: few; v_call: TRBV5-1; d_call: TRBD1
cdr3_aa: CASSNLGAGGYTF; cdr3_nt: TGTGCCAGCAGCAACCTGGGAGCTGGAGGCTACACCTTC; j_call: TRBJ1-2; clone_size: NA; v_call: TRBV6-2/TRBV6-3; d_call: NA
cdr3_aa: CASSSDEREQPQHF; cdr3_nt: TGTGCCAGTAGTAGCGATGAGAGGGAACAGCCCCAGCATTTT; j_call: TRBJ1-5; clone_size: NA; v_call: TRBV19; d_call: NA
cdr3_aa: CASSPPGGPNYGYTF; cdr3_nt: TGTGCCAGCAGCCCCCCCGGGGGTCCTAACTATGGCTACACCTTC; j_call: TRBJ1-2; clone_size: NA; v_call: TRBV6-5; d_call: NA
cdr3_aa: CASKRGALAEAFF; cdr3_nt: TGTGCCAGCAAGCGGGGGGCGCTGGCTGAAGCTTTCTTT; j_call: TRBJ1-1; clone_size: NA; v_call: TRBV2; d_call: NA
cdr3_aa: CASSQAGGGPQHF; cdr3_nt: TGTGCCAGCAGCCAAGCCGGGGGTGGGCCCCAGCATTTT; j_call: TRBJ1-5; clone_size: NA; v_call: TRBV3-1/TRBV3-2; d_call: NA
cdr3_aa: CASSLAGQGRTEAFF; cdr3_nt: TGTGCCAGCAGCTTGGCCGGGCAGGGAAGGACTGAAGCTTTCTTT; j_call: TRBJ1-1; clone_size: once; v_call: TRBV5-4; d_call: NA
cdr3_aa: CASSPSGGNQPQHF; cdr3_nt: TGTGCCAGCAGTCCCTCCGGGGGGAATCAGCCCCAGCATTTT; j_call: TRBJ1-5; clone_size: NA; v_call: TRBV6-5; d_call: NA
cdr3_aa: CASSRGVAQETQYF; cdr3_nt: TGCGCCAGCAGCCGGGGGGTAGCCCAAGAGACCCAGTACTTC; j_call: TRBJ2-5; clone_size: once; v_call: TRBV5-1; d_call: TRBD2
cdr3_aa: CASSLGTGTGANYGYTF; cdr3_nt: TGTGCCAGCAGCTTAGGGACCGGGACAGGAGCTAACTATGGCTACACCTTC; j_call: TRBJ1-2; clone_size: NA; v_call: TRBV7-2; d_call: TRBD1
cdr3_aa: CASSDYTEAFF; cdr3_nt: TGTGCCAGCAGTGATTACACAGAAGCTTTCTTT; j_call: TRBJ1-1; clone_size: NA; v_call: TRBV2; d_call: NA
cdr3_aa: CASSWDRLESFNQPQHF; cdr3_nt: TGTGCCAGCAGTTGGGACAGGCTTGAGAGCTTCAATCAGCCCCAGCATTTT; j_call: TRBJ1-5; clone_size: NA; v_call: TRBV6-2/TRBV6-3; d_call: TRBD1
cdr3_aa: CASTQGSYVDTQYF; cdr3_nt: TGTGCCAGCACCCAAGGGAGTTACGTGGATACGCAGTATTTT; j_call: TRBJ2-3; clone_size: NA; v_call: TRBV9; d_call: NA
cdr3_aa: CASSFLATNEKLFF; cdr3_nt: TGTGCCAGTAGTTTCCTTGCAACTAATGAAAAACTGTTTTTT; j_call: TRBJ1-4; clone_size: NA; v_call: TRBV19; d_call: NA
cdr3_aa: CASSDSGGDTGELFF; cdr3_nt: TGTGCCAGCAGTGACAGCGGGGGGGACACCGGGGAGCTGTTTTTT; j_call: TRBJ2-2; clone_size: once; v_call: TRBV6-4; d_call: TRBD2
cdr3_aa: CAISEFPAGGYEQFF; cdr3_nt: TGTGCCATCAGTGAGTTCCCAGCGGGGGGCTATGAGCAGTTCTTC; j_call: TRBJ2-1; clone_size: NA; v_call: TRBV10-3; d_call: TRBD2
cdr3_aa: CASSINRRLNTEAFF; cdr3_nt: TGTGCCAGTAGTATAAACAGGCGATTGAACACTGAAGCTTTCTTT; j_call: TRBJ1-1; clone_size: NA; v_call: TRBV19; d_call: NA
cdr3_aa: CASSVQGTRSPLHF; cdr3_nt: TGTGCCAGCAGCGTACAGGGGACTCGCTCACCCCTCCACTTT; j_call: TRBJ1-6; clone_size: NA; v_call: TRBV7-6; d_call: TRBD1
cdr3_aa: CASSRRYRDLQPQHF; cdr3_nt: TGTGCCAGCAGCCGGCGATACAGGGATTTACAGCCCCAGCATTTT; j_call: TRBJ1-5; clone_size: few; v_call: TRBV5-8; d_call: NA
cdr3_aa: CASSWWTSGQETQYF; cdr3_nt: TGTGCCAGCAGCTGGTGGACTAGCGGCCAAGAGACCCAGTACTTC; j_call: TRBJ2-5; clone_size: NA; v_call: TRBV11-2; d_call: TRBD2
cdr3_aa: CASSIARGPADTQYF; cdr3_nt: TGTGCCAGTAGTATCGCAAGGGGCCCGGCAGATACGCAGTATTTT; j_call: TRBJ2-3; clone_size: NA; v_call: TRBV19; d_call: NA
cdr3_aa: CASSLMRNSPLHF; cdr3_nt: TGTGCCAGCAGCTTGATGAGGAACTCACCCCTCCACTTT; j_call: TRBJ1-6; clone_size: NA; v_call: TRBV5-8; d_call: NA
cdr3_aa: CASSPGTGWDGDYGYTF; cdr3_nt: TGCGCCAGCAGCCCAGGGACAGGGTGGGACGGCGACTATGGCTACACCTTC; j_call: TRBJ1-2; clone_size: NA; v_call: TRBV5-1; d_call: TRBD1
cdr3_aa: CASSIYRAEIPNYGYTF; cdr3_nt: TGTGCCAGTAGTATATACAGGGCTGAGATCCCGAACTATGGCTACACCTTC; j_call: TRBJ1-2; clone_size: once; v_call: TRBV19; d_call: NA
cdr3_aa: CASSLGAAGGEKLFF; cdr3_nt: TGTGCCAGCAGCTTGGGTGCCGCCGGGGGTGAAAAACTGTTTTTT; j_call: TRBJ1-4; clone_size: few; v_call: TRBV5-8; d_call: NA
cdr3_aa: CASSQIIPGNYGYTF; cdr3_nt: TGCGCCAGCAGCCAAATAATTCCGGGTAACTATGGCTACACCTTC; j_call: TRBJ1-2; clone_size: NA; v_call: TRBV4-1; d_call: NA
cdr3_aa: CASSVGWSHSNQPQHF; cdr3_nt: TGTGCCAGCAGTGTCGGGTGGTCCCATAGCAATCAGCCCCAGCATTTT; j_call: TRBJ1-5; clone_size: NA; v_call: TRBV2; d_call: NA
cdr3_aa: CASSLAQEVTGYTF; cdr3_nt: TGTGCCAGCAGCTTAGCTCAGGAGGTGACTGGCTACACCTTC; j_call: TRBJ1-2; clone_size: NA; v_call: TRBV7-2; d_call: NA
cdr3_aa: CASSTGGAANEKLFF; cdr3_nt: TGTGCCAGCAGCACAGGGGGGGCGGCTAATGAAAAACTGTTTTTT; j_call: TRBJ1-4; clone_size: NA; v_call: TRBV3-1/TRBV3-2; d_call: TRBD1
cdr3_aa: CASSLPEILSGNTIYF; cdr3_nt: TGTGCCAGCAGCTTACCCGAGATACTCTCTGGAAACACCATATATTTT; j_call: TRBJ1-3; clone_size: NA; v_call: TRBV7-9; d_call: NA
cdr3_aa: CASSLGAAVLNYGYTF; cdr3_nt: TGTGCCAGCAGCTTGGGGGCCGCCGTCCTTAACTATGGCTACACCTTC; j_call: TRBJ1-2; clone_size: NA; v_call: TRBV5-4; d_call: NA
cdr3_aa: CASSQVTGETEAFF; cdr3_nt: TGCGCCAGCAGCCAAGTGACAGGGGAGACTGAAGCTTTCTTT; j_call: TRBJ1-1; clone_size: NA; v_call: TRBV4-3; d_call: TRBD1
cdr3_aa: CASSMDRGTDTQYF; cdr3_nt: TGTGCCAGCAGCATGGACAGGGGCACAGATACGCAGTATTTT; j_call: TRBJ2-3; clone_size: NA; v_call: TRBV3-1/TRBV3-2; d_call: TRBD1
cdr3_aa: CASSHTEGEKLFF; cdr3_nt: TGTGCCAGCAGCCATACAGAAGGCGAAAAACTGTTTTTT; j_call: TRBJ1-4; clone_size: NA; v_call: TRBV7-9; d_call: NA
cdr3_aa: CSVGQNNQPQHF; cdr3_nt: TGCAGCGTCGGACAGAACAATCAGCCCCAGCATTTT; j_call: TRBJ1-5; clone_size: NA; v_call: TRBV29-1; d_call: NA
cdr3_aa: CASSLDRSVQPQHF; cdr3_nt: TGTGCCAGTAGTCTCGACAGGTCGGTTCAGCCCCAGCATTTT; j_call: TRBJ1-5; clone_size: NA; v_call: TRBV19; d_call: NA
cdr3_aa: CASSTQGGTGELFF; cdr3_nt: TGTGCCAGCAGTACACAGGGGGGCACCGGGGAGCTGTTTTTT; j_call: TRBJ2-2; clone_size: few; v_call: TRBV2; d_call: TRBD1
cdr3_aa: CATSDPTGIRYGSAEAFF; cdr3_nt: TGTGCCACCAGTGATCCCACCGGGATCCGATACGGGAGCGCTGAAGCTTTCTTT; j_call: TRBJ1-1; clone_size: NA; v_call: TRBV24-1; d_call: NA
cdr3_aa: CASSQPWAGAAYGYTF; cdr3_nt: TGTGCCAGCAGCCAACCATGGGCGGGGGCGGCCTATGGCTACACCTTC; j_call: TRBJ1-2; clone_size: NA; v_call: TRBV6-6; d_call: NA
cdr3_aa: CASSLGPASGGTDTQYF; cdr3_nt: TGTGCCAGCAGCTTAGGGCCCGCGTCCGGGGGCACAGATACGCAGTATTTT; j_call: TRBJ2-3; clone_size: NA; v_call: TRBV7-2; d_call: NA
cdr3_aa: CASSTQGGFASYNEQFF; cdr3_nt: TGTGCCAGCAGCACCCAGGGGGGCTTCGCCTCCTACAATGAGCAGTTCTTC; j_call: TRBJ2-1; clone_size: NA; v_call: TRBV7-3; d_call: NA